Listed below are T cell receptor beta chains from one sample, sequenced in a study of blood T cell repertoires in COVID-19. Libraries were prepared by immunoSEQ multiplex PCR; TCRdb keeps only in-frame clonotypes and omits some of them. The repertoire holds a few hundred thousand clones, with just under 85% as singletons. Material: peripheral blood. The receptors shown here come from an elderly man with acute or convalescent COVID-19. CDR3s include the opening cysteine and the closing phenylalanine or tryptophan. D genes are given only for firm matches. Some rows have no size entry. The others give once, few or many, or a class for an expanded clone.

clone_size,j_call,d_call,v_call,cdr3_aa,cdr3_nt
few,TRBJ1-4,NA,TRBV21-1,CASSKGLRDRGAKLFF,TGTGCCAGCAGCAAAGGCCTGAGAGACAGGGGGGCGAAACTGTTTTTT
NA,TRBJ1-6,TRBD1,TRBV6-6,CASKDRGNNSPLHF,TGTGCCAGCAAGGACAGGGGTAACAATTCACCCCTCCACTTT
NA,TRBJ1-1,NA,TRBV5-6,CASSFRGLNTEAFF,TGTGCCAGCAGCTTCCGGGGTTTGAACACTGAAGCTTTCTTT
NA,TRBJ2-3,NA,TRBV5-1,CASSLDGVRTDTQYF,TGCGCCAGCAGCTTGGATGGAGTCCGAACAGATACGCAGTATTTT
NA,TRBJ2-1,NA,TRBV18,CASSPQTGSSYNEQFF,TGTGCCAGCTCACCACAGACTGGAAGCTCCTACAATGAGCAGTTCTTC
few,TRBJ1-1,NA,TRBV29-1,CSVKALVTEAFF,TGCAGCGTAAAAGCACTGGTTACTGAAGCTTTCTTT
few,TRBJ2-1,TRBD1,TRBV19,CASMGTGVPGLSYNEQFF,TGTGCCAGTATGGGGACAGGGGTCCCAGGCCTCTCCTACAATGAGCAGTTCTTC
once,TRBJ1-5,TRBD1,TRBV7-2,CASSQGGYQPQHF,TGTGCCAGCAGCCAGGGGGGTTATCAGCCCCAGCATTTT
NA,TRBJ2-3,NA,TRBV7-9,CASSSALVGAGDTQYF,TGTGCCAGCAGCTCCGCCCTAGTAGGGGCAGGAGATACGCAGTATTTT
NA,TRBJ2-4,NA,TRBV6-1,CASSEASLGSKKNIQYF,TGTGCCAGCAGTGAAGCCAGTTTGGGCAGTAAAAAAAACATTCAGTACTTC
NA,TRBJ1-2,NA,TRBV19,CASSFRGGYTF,TGTGCCAGTAGTTTCCGGGGAGGCTACACCTTC
NA,TRBJ1-2,NA,TRBV5-6,CASSLALDRFANYGYTF,TGTGCCAGCAGCTTGGCCTTAGACAGGTTCGCTAACTATGGCTACACCTTC
few,TRBJ2-7,TRBD1,TRBV6-5,CASSEDRGVTYEQYF,TGTGCCAGCAGCGAGGACAGGGGAGTTACCTACGAGCAGTACTTC
once,TRBJ2-3,TRBD1,TRBV5-1,CASSLDRGTDTQYF,TGCGCCAGCAGCTTGGACAGGGGGACAGATACGCAGTATTTT
NA,TRBJ2-7,TRBD1,TRBV24-1,CATSRAGTGSYEQYF,TGTGCCACCAGTCGAGCCGGGACAGGGAGCTACGAGCAGTACTTC
NA,TRBJ2-7,NA,TRBV19,CASSPRDRPSSYEQYF,TGTGCCAGTAGTCCGCGGGACCGCCCAAGCTCCTACGAGCAGTACTTC
NA,TRBJ1-1,TRBD1,TRBV5-6,CASSIGQAVNTEAFF,TGTGCCAGCAGCATCGGACAGGCCGTGAACACTGAAGCTTTCTTT